Shown below are 31 T cell receptor beta chains from a single sample sequenced in a study of T cells in Graves' hyperthyroidism and ophthalmopathy. Researchers took RNA transcripts and amplified the TCR beta CDR3 regions from them. The HTBI primer set drove a first-round RT-PCR of the TCR CDR3. MiXCR, applied by TCRdb to the multiplex PCR reads, yields one record per CDR3 protein. Found here are about 250,000 distinct CDR3 sequences, roughly 22% of them singletons; the top ten hold roughly 60%. The specimen was blood. The receptors stem from a man aged 25 to 40 with Graves' ophthalmopathy.

The chain combines TRBV6-1 with TRBJ1-1; unclear D gene. The germline CDR1 and CDR2 sequences are MNHNS and SASEGT. V was shortened by 4 bases and J by 2 bases, with 11 bases between the two germline ends. The CDR3 consists of 14 residues. The CDR3 nucleotides are TGTGCCAGCAGTGGTGGGCAGTCAAACACTGAAGCTTTCTTT. As protein: CASSGGQSNTEAFF.

This clonotype turned up a few times. The J gene is TRBJ1-5, the V gene TRBV29-1, with 8 bases that match TRBD1. The CDR3 spans 12 residues. Trimming at V came to 4 bases and at J to 5 bases, leaving 1 base not matched to a gene. The germline V gene has CDR1 SQVTM and CDR2 ANQGSEA. CDR3 sequence: CSVAGGDQPQHF. The DNA of the CDR3 is TGCAGCGTTGCAGGGGGCGATCAGCCCCAGCATTTT.

This sequence joins TRBV15 and TRBJ1-6; D unclear. This CDR3 has 17 residues. Trimming cost V 0 bases and J 0 bases, with 9 bases left between them. From germline, CDR1 is LNHNV and CDR2 YYDKDF (reference sequence). CDR3 region: CATSRDDKSSYNSPLHF. CDR3 nucleotides: TGTGCCACCAGCAGAGACGACAAGAGCTCCTATAATTCACCCCTCCACTTT.

Comments on this clonotype: The junction and the germline gene differ at one end; a read error may be behind it. V is TRBV12-5 and J is TRBJ2-7; no clear D gene. The CDR3 is made up of 12 amino acids. Germline loops: CDR1 LGHNT, CDR2 FRNRAP. CDR3 DNA sequence: TGTGCTAGTGCCTCCGGGCCGGGCGAGCGGTACTTC. Its translation is CASASGPGERYF.

The chain combines TRBV13 with TRBJ1-2; 7 bases are a match to TRBD1. J was trimmed by 7 bases and V by 5 bases; bases with no gene match: 7. Germline V gene sequence: CDR1 PRHDT, CDR2 FYEKMQ (reference sequence). The CDR3 extends over 13 amino acids. CDR3 DNA sequence: TGTGCCAGCAGCCAGGGGGGATTTGTTGGCTACACCTTC. Amino acid sequence: CASSQGGFVGYTF.

This clonotype was seen only a few times. The chain combines TRBV9 with TRBJ1-2; D call uncertain. Germline values: CDR1 SGDLS, CDR2 YYNGEE. With 0 bases removed from V and 4 bases from J, the gap between germline ends came to 13 bases. This CDR3 comprises 15 residues. CDR3 loop: CASSVAPTPSYGYTF. CDR3 sequence (DNA): TGTGCCAGCAGCGTAGCGCCGACACCCTCCTATGGCTACACCTTC.

The sample holds many counts of this clonotype. The chain joins TRBV11-3 to TRBJ1-1; no clear D gene. The CDR3 is made up of 14 amino acids. V dropped 3 bases and J dropped 8 bases, with 16 bases sitting between them. Germline CDR1 is SGHNT and CDR2 is YENEEA. The CDR3 here is CASSFGEIGREAFF. The CDR3, as DNA: TGTGCCAGCAGCTTTGGCGAGATTGGTAGAGAAGCTTTCTTT.

This clonotype was seen repeatedly, ten times or more. The genes are TRBV20-1 and TRBJ1-6; D is unclear. Germline V gene sequence: CDR1 DFQATT, CDR2 SNEGSKA (reference sequence). The V end was cut by 3 bases, the J end by 8 bases, with 11 bases between. The CDR3 has 13 residues. The CDR3 reads CSASGEVDSPLHF. The CDR3 coding sequence is TGCAGTGCTAGCGGGGAAGTAGATTCACCCCTCCACTTT.

This clonotype has just a few counts. CDR3 DNA: TGTGCCAGCAGCTCAAAAGCGGGAGTGGTCAATGAGCAGTTCTTC. As protein: CASSSKAGVVNEQFF. The genes are TRBV7-9 and TRBJ2-1; TRBD2 matches 8 bases. The V gene end was trimmed by 4 bases and the J gene end by 6 bases; junction bases not matched to a gene: 8. CDR1 and CDR2 (germline): SEHNR, FQNEAQ (reference sequence). This CDR3 is built from 15 residues.

The rearrangement joins TRBV6-1 to TRBJ2-2; no reliable D call. There are 12 residues in the CDR3. Germline CDR1 reads MNHNS; CDR2 reads SASEGT. Between the trimmed V and J ends, which lost 5 bases and 7 bases, there was a span of 8 bases. The CDR3 sequence: CASSHEIGELFF. CDR3 nucleotide sequence: TGTGCCAGCAGTCATGAGATCGGGGAGCTGTTTTTT.

The rearrangement links TRBV7-9 to TRBJ1-3, with a weak D call TRBD1 (6 bases). Germline CDR1 reads SEHNR; CDR2 reads FQNEAQ (reference sequence). The CDR3 is made up of 14 amino acids. The V end was cut by 5 bases, the J end by 2 bases, with 10 bases between. As DNA, the CDR3 is TGTGCCAGCAGCCGAACAGGGCCTGGAAACACCATATATTTT. This translates into CASSRTGPGNTIYF.

J is TRBJ1-4 and V is TRBV19, with TRBD1 as a possible D gene (6 bases). Deletions cut 6 bases from V and 1 base from J, with 12 bases between. The germline V gene encodes CDR1 LNHDA and CDR2 SQIVND (reference sequence). The CDR3 is 15 amino acids. The CDR3 here is CASRSDRLTNEKLFF. DNA of the CDR3: TGTGCCAGTAGGTCAGACAGGCTAACTAATGAAAAACTGTTTTTT.

This clonotype occurred once. The rearrangement links TRBV28 to TRBJ2-7, with D tentatively TRBD2 (6 bases). This CDR3 comprises 15 residues. V was trimmed by 5 bases and J by 5 bases, leaving 19 bases between them. CDR1 and CDR2 (germline): MDHEN, SYDVKM. In DNA form, the CDR3 reads TGTGCCAGCAGTCCCGGGACTGGCGGGCGAGACGAGCAGTACTTC. Protein product: CASSPGTGGRDEQYF.

In the case of this clonotype: At one boundary the junction diverges from the germline segment, which might be a read error. In nucleotides, the CDR3 is TGTGCTAGCAGCGCAGGGTCCGACTATCGCAATGAGCAGTTCTTC. Translation: CASSAGSDYRNEQFF. V is TRBV7-7 and J is TRBJ2-1; D is tentatively TRBD1 or TRBD2 (5 bases each). The germline gives CDR1 SSHAT, CDR2 FNYEAQ (reference sequence). The CDR3 is made up of 15 amino acids. The complete variable domain, with remaining parts taken from reference TRBV7-7 and TRBJ2-1, reads GAGVSQSPRYKVTKRGQDVTLRCDPISSHATLYWYQQALGQGPEFLTYFNYEAQPDKSGLPSDRFSAERPEGSISTLTIQRTEQRDSAMYRCASSAGSDYRNEQFFGPGTRLTVL.

V gene TRBV6-1 combines with J gene TRBJ2-3; D gene uncertain. The CDR3 is 15 amino acids. Germline CDR1 and CDR2: MNHNS and SASEGT. The V gene lost 6 bases and the J gene lost 0 bases, with 13 bases spanning the gap. CDR3 region: CASSVLGSSTDTQYF. CDR3 sequence (DNA): TGTGCCAGCAGCGTACTGGGATCTAGCACAGATACGCAGTATTTT.

This clonotype was recorded at least ten times. The rearrangement joins TRBV3-1 to TRBJ2-5; 9 bases are shared with TRBD2. Germline CDR1 and CDR2: LGHDT and YNNKEL (reference sequence). With 1 base clipped from V and 5 bases from J, the junction kept 8 bases outside the gene matches. This CDR3 is built from 16 residues. The CDR3 loop reads CASSQGLPSGAETQYF. The CDR3 DNA sequence: TGTGCCAGCAGCCAAGGTCTGCCTAGCGGGGCGGAGACCCAGTACTTC.

The table lists this clonotype with many counts. The chain employs TRBV20-1 and TRBJ2-5; 12 nucleotides match TRBD2. The V and J ends lost 1 base and 5 bases, in that order; junction bases with no gene match: 2. This CDR3 contains 14 residues. Looked up from germline, CDR1 is DFQATT and CDR2 is SNEGSKA (reference sequence). CDR3 nucleotide sequence: TGCAGTGCTAGAGCGACTAGCGGGAGTGAGACCCAGTACTTC. Residues: CSARATSGSETQYF.

Comment on this clonotype: Mismatch with germline at one junction end may stem from a read error. V is TRBV9 and J is TRBJ2-7; D is ambiguous. The germline V gene encodes CDR1 SGDLS and CDR2 YYNGEE. There are 13 residues in the CDR3. DNA of the CDR3: TGTACCAGCAGCTTAGGTACCAACTACGAGCAGTACTTC. Translated, it gives CTSSLGTNYEQYF.

The J gene is TRBJ2-7, the V gene TRBV5-1, with 9 bases lining up with TRBD1. CDR1 is SGHRS and CDR2 is YFSETQ in the germline V gene. The CDR3 runs to 15 residues. V trimming: 1 base; J trimming: 4 bases; junction bases outside the gene matches: 6. The CDR3 DNA reads as TGCGCCAGCAGCTTGTTTGGGACAGGGCTATACGAGCAGTACTTC. This translates into CASSLFGTGLYEQYF. The full variable domain, rest sourced from reference TRBV5-1 and TRBJ2-7, is KAGVTQTPRYLIKTRGQQVTLSCSPISGHRSVSWYQQTPGQGLQFLFEYFSETQRNKGNFPGRFSGRQFSNSRSEMNVSTLELGDSALYLCASSLFGTGLYEQYFGPGTRLTVT.

The rearrangement links TRBV7-3 to TRBJ1-2; D call uncertain. The CDR3 extends over 13 amino acids. V lost 5 bases and J 4 bases, leaving 11 bases between the germline ends. From germline, CDR1 is SGHTA and CDR2 FQGTGA. In DNA form, the CDR3 reads TGTGCCAGCAGCCCGGACGGGATCTATGGCTACACCTTC. It specifies CASSPDGIYGYTF. Looking up the rest from reference TRBV7-3 and TRBJ1-2 gives the full variable domain: GAGVSQTPSNKVTEKGKYVELRCDPISGHTALYWYRQSLGQGPEFLIYFQGTGAADDSGLPNDRFFAVRPEGSVSTLKIQRTERGDSAVYLCASSPDGIYGYTFGSGTRLTVV.

This clonotype was observed at least ten times. This chain links TRBV11-2 with TRBJ1-1; D ambiguous. Germline values: CDR1 SGHAT, CDR2 FQNNGV. The CDR3 contains 14 residues. Trimming shortened V by 7 bases and J by 1 base, and 13 bases separated the two germline ends. The CDR3 here is CASTLYRGNTEAFF. The CDR3 DNA reads TGTGCCAGCACCCTGTATCGGGGGAACACTGAAGCTTTCTTT.

The chain is built from TRBV20-1 and TRBJ2-1; either TRBD1 or TRBD2 may supply D (5 bases each). Germline CDR1 and CDR2: DFQATT and SNEGSKA (reference sequence). The ends were cut back, 2 bases at V and 4 bases at J, with 18 bases in the middle. The CDR3 covers 16 residues. CDR3 bases: TGCAGTGCTAGACGGGCCGGGACCTCTGTGTACAATGAGCAGTTCTTC. Translating it yields CSARRAGTSVYNEQFF.

V and J are TRBV10-1 and TRBJ2-3; 8 nucleotides agree with TRBD2. V shed 3 bases and J 3 bases; nucleotides not matched to a gene: 8. This CDR3 spans 16 amino acids. Germline CDR1 is WNHNN and CDR2 is SYGVQD (reference sequence). This CDR3 reads CASSDSTGGMTDTQYF. In DNA form, the CDR3 reads TGCGCCAGCAGTGACTCGACGGGAGGGATGACAGATACGCAGTATTTT.

This clonotype has at least ten counts. The chain couples TRBV7-8 to TRBJ1-1; D may be TRBD1 (6 bases). Germline values: CDR1 SGHVS, CDR2 FQNEAQ. This CDR3 has 16 amino acids. The V end lost 3 bases, the J end lost 4 bases, and 18 bases lay between the germline ends. Here the CDR3 reads CASSLGNRVAGTEAFF. Written as DNA, the CDR3 is TGTGCCAGCAGCTTGGGGAACAGGGTAGCGGGCACTGAAGCTTTCTTT.

To note about this clonotype: A clone one base away is much larger, so this may be a read error. The rearrangement joins TRBV28 to TRBJ2-1; possible D gene TRBD1, 7 bases. Germline V gene sequence: CDR1 MDHEN, CDR2 SYDVKM. There are 14 residues in the CDR3. CDR3 residues: CASTLVQGGNGQFF. The CDR3 DNA is TGTGCCAGCACTCTGGTCCAGGGGGGCAATGGGCAGTTCTTC. Looking up the rest from reference TRBV28 and TRBJ2-1 gives the full variable domain: DVKVTQSSRYLVKRTGEKVFLECVQDMDHENMFWYRQDPGLGLRLIYFSYDVKMKEKGDIPEGYSVSREKKERFSLILESASTNQTSMYLCASTLVQGGNGQFFGPGTRLTVL.

This clonotype was counted at least ten times. The chain joins TRBV28 to TRBJ1-5; D remains unclear. This CDR3 comprises 16 residues. The germline V and J ends were trimmed by 2 bases and 3 bases, with 14 bases remaining between them. CDR1 and CDR2 from the germline V gene are MDHEN and SYDVKM. This chain's CDR3 is CASSLPPGPNNQPQHF. The CDR3 coding sequence is TGTGCCAGCAGTTTACCCCCGGGCCCCAACAATCAGCCCCAGCATTTT.

This clonotype occurred a few times. The chain employs TRBV5-1 and TRBJ1-3; tentative D call: TRBD1 (5 bases). V lost 1 base and J lost 2, with 13 bases in between. Germline CDR1 and CDR2: SGHRS and YFSETQ. This CDR3 comprises 16 residues. The CDR3 here is CASSLTWAGTGNTIYF. The CDR3 DNA reads as TGCGCCAGCAGCTTGACGTGGGCAGGGACTGGAAACACCATATATTTT.

As to this clonotype: A clone one base away is much larger, so this may be a read error. J is TRBJ2-5 and V is TRBV11-2; no clear D. CDR1 is SGHAT, CDR2 FQNNGV, per germline. The CDR3 totals 14 residues. V was shortened by 5 bases and J by 7 bases, with 17 bases between the two germline ends. This CDR3 reads CASSLTGSGGTQYF. The CDR3 DNA follows: TGTGCCAGCAGCCTCACGGGCTCGGGCGGGACCCAGTACTTC.

This clonotype was seen a few times. This rearrangement joins TRBV12-5 to TRBJ2-1; 7 bases are shared with TRBD2. Germline V gene sequence: CDR1 LGHNT, CDR2 FRNRAP. The CDR3 has 16 amino acids. The V gene end was trimmed by 1 base and the J gene end by 6 bases; junction bases not matched to a gene: 9. The CDR3 sequence is CASGLDTRTRGNEQFF. CDR3 sequence (DNA): TGTGCTAGTGGTTTGGACACCAGGACTAGGGGCAATGAGCAGTTCTTC.

This clonotype was seen a few times. The rearrangement joins TRBV27 to TRBJ2-5; D possibly matches TRBD1 or TRBD2 (6 bases each). Germline-derived CDR1 and CDR2 are MNHEY and SMNVEV (reference sequence). V was clipped by 5 bases and J by 1 base, with 14 bases between them. The CDR3 consists of 15 residues. The CDR3 region is CASSLTWGAQETQYF. The CDR3 region has the DNA TGTGCCAGCAGTCTTACGTGGGGGGCCCAAGAGACCCAGTACTTC.

The rearrangement links TRBV6-5 to TRBJ2-4; perhaps TRBD1 as D (6 bases). The length of the CDR3 is 17 residues. CDR1 is MNHEY and CDR2 is SVGAGI in the germline V gene. With 2 bases removed from V and 0 bases from J, the gap between germline ends came to 14 bases. This CDR3 is CASSYEDRLLAKNIQYF. CDR3 in DNA: TGTGCCAGCAGTTACGAGGACAGACTTCTAGCCAAAAACATTCAGTACTTC.